One sample yielded the 2 T cell receptor beta chains listed below, sequenced in a study of shared clonotypes between healthy human individuals (dated by TCRdb to the early 2020s). The library relied on the immunoSEQ multiplex PCR assay. This is the immuneACCESS table as TCRdb keeps it, with only in-frame sequences that have V and J called. A part of the clones is gone; compared with another copy, unresolved V genes explain less than half, and the rest is unexplained. The sample table lists around 500,000 clones, roughly 80% of them with a count of one. Together, the top ten hold about an eighth of the sample. The specimen sequenced was PBMCs. The receptor set was obtained from a woman between 40 and 55 years old in good health. Some clones in this sample may be carry-over from other donors' samples.

V is TRBV7-9 and J is TRBJ2-3; D not certain. The V end was cut by 2 bases, the J end by 1 base, with 16 bases between. Germline CDR1 reads SEHNR; CDR2 reads FQNEAQ (reference sequence). This CDR3 is 17 amino acids long. CDR3 in amino acids: CASSLSLGEGRTDTQYF. The CDR3 region has the DNA TGTGCCAGCAGCTTATCTTTGGGTGAAGGACGCACAGATACGCAGTATTTT.

V gene TRBV15 combines with J gene TRBJ2-7; no definite D call. The CDR3 extends over 14 amino acids. V dropped 0 bases and J dropped 2 bases, with 8 bases sitting between them. Looked up from germline, CDR1 is LNHNV and CDR2 is YYDKDF (reference sequence). The CDR3, as DNA: TGTGCCACCAGCAGAGACAGGTATACCTACGAGCAGTACTTC. It translates to CATSRDRYTYEQYF.